The 16 T cell receptor beta chains below were found in one sample sequenced in a study of blood T cells in healthy people across ages. Together with a sample-barcoded 5' primer, a J-beta primer mix was included in a second PCR lasting roughly 7 to 11 cycles. Each CDR3 protein is one row after TCRdb ran MiXCR on the 5' RACE reads. Among about 730,000 distinct CDR3 sequences listed, roughly 47% were seen once. Sequencing was performed on blood. Source of these receptors: a woman aged 55-75 years in good health.

The table lists this clonotype with a few counts. This chain links TRBV29-1 with TRBJ1-2; D is possibly TRBD1 (5 bases). The germline V and J ends were trimmed by 7 bases and 3 bases, with 15 bases remaining between them. CDR3 length: 13 residues. Germline V gene lookup returns CDR1 SQVTM and CDR2 ANQGSEA. As DNA, the CDR3 is TGCAGCGCCTCTGGGGGGGAACACTATGGCTACACCTTC. This encodes CSASGGEHYGYTF.

A few counts support this clonotype. The J gene is TRBJ2-1, the V gene TRBV6-2 or TRBV6-3; 10 positions match TRBD2. V was pared by 2 bases and J by 5 bases, with 12 bases of the junction left unmatched. Germline V gene sequence: CDR1 MNHEY, CDR2 SVGEGT. CDR3 length equals 18 residues. The CDR3 sequence: CASSYEIAGGSPNNEQFF. The CDR3 nucleotides are TGTGCCAGCAGTTACGAAATAGCGGGAGGTAGCCCAAACAATGAGCAGTTCTTC.

This clonotype was recorded a few times. The chain employs TRBV3-1 and TRBJ2-7; TRBD2 matches at 7 bases. J lost 1 base, V lost 1 base, and 7 bases had no gene match. Looked up from germline, CDR1 is LGHDT and CDR2 is YNNKEL (reference sequence). The CDR3 covers 16 residues. The CDR3 DNA follows: TGTGCCAGCAGCCAAGGGGAGTGGGGGGGATCCTACGAGCAGTACTTC. Amino acid sequence: CASSQGEWGGSYEQYF.

The J gene is TRBJ2-1, the V gene TRBV4-2, with a tentative D call TRBD2 (6 bases). This CDR3 has 14 residues. The germline CDR1 and CDR2 sequences are LGHNA and YNFKEQ. Deletions cut 3 bases from V and 6 bases from J, with 12 bases between. The CDR3 sequence: CASSHGGLANEQFF. DNA of the CDR3: TGTGCCAGCAGCCATGGGGGACTGGCCAATGAGCAGTTCTTC.

This clonotype was counted only a few times. CDR3 in amino acids: CASSPQTDTMNYGYTF. In nucleotides, the CDR3 is TGTGCCAGCTCACCACAGACAGATACAATGAACTATGGCTACACCTTC. J is TRBJ1-2 and V is TRBV18; D is possibly TRBD1 (5 bases). The V end was cut by 1 base, the J end by 2 bases, with 14 bases between. Germline values: CDR1 KGHSH, CDR2 LQKENI. This CDR3 spans 16 amino acids.

Note on this clonotype: This may be a read error, as it is one base from a much larger clone. The chain links TRBV4-2 to TRBJ2-7; 7 bases fit TRBD2. The germline V gene encodes CDR1 LGHNA and CDR2 YNFKEQ. The CDR3 length is 16 residues. The CDR3 spells CASNQDPSGHSYEQYF. In DNA form, the CDR3 reads TGTGCCAGCAACCAAGACCCTAGCGGACACTCCTACGAGCAGTACTTC.

This chain links TRBV6-2 or TRBV6-3 with TRBJ2-3; D perhaps matches TRBD1 (6 bases). This CDR3 region has 16 residues. The germline V gene encodes CDR1 MNHEY and CDR2 SVGEGT. Trimming removed 4 bases at V and 3 bases at J, with 17 bases between. The CDR3 here is CASSLVWGPLTDTQYF. CDR3 DNA: TGTGCCAGCAGTTTAGTATGGGGGCCTCTAACAGATACGCAGTATTTT.

The V and J genes are TRBV12-3 or TRBV12-4 and TRBJ2-5, with a possible D match to TRBD2 (6 bases). The CDR3 runs to 18 residues. V was shortened by 3 bases and J by 13 bases, with 33 bases between the two germline ends. The CDR3, as DNA: TGTGCCAGCAGTTTGAGGCTAGCGCCCGGGGCCCGATCCTACGAGCGGTACTTC. Its translation: CASSLRLAPGARSYERYF.

This clonotype has a handful of counts. The chain's CDR3 is CASSQGAGVAHTQYF. The CDR3 DNA reads as TGTGCCAGCAGCCAAGGGGCAGGGGTCGCTCATACGCAGTATTTT. The chain recombines TRBV3-1 with TRBJ2-3, with D maybe TRBD1 (6 bases). Germline CDR1 and CDR2: LGHDT and YNNKEL (reference sequence). The CDR3 length is 15 residues. V was pared by 1 base and J by 7 bases, with 15 bases between.

This clonotype was observed a few times. The chain joins TRBV5-1 to TRBJ2-3; D remains unclear. The germline V gene encodes CDR1 SGHRS and CDR2 YFSETQ. The CDR3 contains 15 residues. With 1 base removed from V and 0 bases from J, the gap between germline ends came to 9 bases. The CDR3 DNA follows: TGCGCCAGCAGCTTGTCGGAAGGGAGCACAGATACGCAGTATTTT. This gives the protein CASSLSEGSTDTQYF.

The table lists this clonotype with a few counts. The chain combines TRBV24-1 with TRBJ2-1; 10 bases match TRBD2. Losses at the gene ends were 9 bases for V and 5 bases for J; bases not matched to a gene: 9. The CDR3 has 15 amino acids. Germline-derived CDR1 and CDR2 are KGHDR and SFDVKD. Here the CDR3 DNA reads TGTGCCACCGGGGAAGCGGGGGGGCTAGACAATGAGCAGTTCTTC. Protein product: CATGEAGGLDNEQFF.

The chain is built from TRBV6-4 and TRBJ2-3; D is possibly TRBD1 or TRBD2 (5 bases each). This CDR3 comprises 13 residues. V was shortened by 10 bases and J by 6 bases, with 17 bases between the two germline ends. The germline V gene has CDR1 MRHNA and CDR2 SNTAGT. The CDR3 sequence is CATRGSRSDTQYF. CDR3 bases: TGTGCCACGAGGGGTAGCAGGAGTGATACGCAGTATTTT.

The chain couples TRBV20-1 to TRBJ1-5; the D is unclear. CDR3 length equals 12 residues. Trimming stripped 4 bases from V and 7 bases from J, with 11 bases between. Germline values: CDR1 DFQATT, CDR2 SNEGSKA (reference sequence). CDR3 sequence (DNA): TGCAGTGCTACGGGTTTCGGACAGCCCCAGCATTTT. It encodes CSATGFGQPQHF.

With regard to this clonotype: The junction differs from germline at one of its ends, possibly a read error. The chain combines TRBV20-1 with TRBJ2-7, with 10 bases lining up with TRBD1. The CDR3 extends over 18 amino acids. Germline-derived CDR1 and CDR2 are DFQATT and SNEGSKA (reference sequence). The CDR3 bases are TGCAGTGCTAGATCCTCCGGTGGGACAGGGGATCTAACCTACAAGCAGTACTTC. It encodes CSARSSGGTGDLTYKQYF.

Remarks on this clonotype: The junction differs from germline at one of its ends, possibly a read error. J is TRBJ1-2 and V is TRBV10-3; D gene unclear. The CDR3 spans 15 residues. Germline values: CDR1 ENHRY, CDR2 SYGVKD. Written as DNA, the CDR3 is TGTGCCGTCAGTGAGTCGAGTTACACTAACTATGGCTACACCTTC. Its protein product is CAVSESSYTNYGYTF.

Turning to this clonotype: Given a much more abundant clone one base away, this may be a read error. The V gene is TRBV29-1, the J gene TRBJ2-1; no clear D. The V gene lost 1 base and the J gene lost 0 bases, with 16 bases spanning the gap. The CDR3 sequence is 17 residues long. Germline loops: CDR1 SQVTM, CDR2 ANQGSEA. The CDR3 loop reads CSVEGVGHLSSYNEQFF. The CDR3 nucleotides read TGCAGCGTTGAAGGGGTGGGCCACCTGAGCTCCTACAATGAGCAGTTCTTC.